This T cell receptor beta chain was sequenced during a study of cytomegalovirus exposure and HLA in healthy donors. Whole-study findings and limits: With DRB1 most and HLA-C fewest, TCR association rates differed between HLA loci in a later analysis. Analyses of presence and absence presupposed an approximately uniform sequencing depth across donors. The listing of 160 or so TCR beta chains classed them as cytomegalovirus-associated.

CDR1 and CDR2 from the germline V gene are MNHEY and SVGAGI. This CDR3 region has 14 residues. Trimming cost V 6 bases and J 8 bases; bases outside gene matches: 7. Regarding this clone: Its matching antigen is unknown.

The study ran its PCR with 60 Vbeta and 13 Jbeta primers. Profiling relied on immunoSEQ multiplex PCR, and the TCRdb table lists in-frame clones only, not all of them. The sample includes under 150,000 clones, more than 70% of them seen just once. Sequencing used PBMCs. This chain connects TRBV6-5 to TRBJ1-6; 7 nucleotides align to TRBD1. The origin of this receptor is a male donor in good health and CMV-seropositive. CDR3 nucleotides: TGTGCCAGCAGGGCAAGACAGGGAGATTCACCCCTCCACTTT. Residues: CASRARQGDSPLHF.